This TCR beta chain was retrieved from a study of identical twins. In TCRdb, the 5' RACE reads were re-called with MiXCR into one record per CDR3 protein. This sample carries roughly 690,000 distinct CDR3 sequences, around 5.7% of them seen once, and the ten largest clones take 1.5% to 2%. The ends were cut back, 6 bases at V and 8 bases at J, with 20 bases in the middle. The CDR3 consists of 15 residues. This clonotype has a count of ten or more. Input material: naive T cells sorted from blood. This receptor was identified in a man between 18 and 29 years old in good health. The chain recombines TRBV12-3 or TRBV12-4 with TRBJ2-1, with unresolved D. In DNA form, the CDR3 reads TGTGCCAGCAGGGGCCGAGGCCCCGTTTACGATGAGCAGTTCTTC. This sequence encodes CASRGRGPVYDEQFF.